The 3 T cell receptor beta chains below come from one sample, sequenced in a study of T cell repertoires in cytomegalovirus infection. TCRdb re-called the reads with MiXCR, one entry per CDR3 protein. The sample contains about 400,000 distinct CDR3 sequences, about a sixth of which appear only once. The sample was PBMCs. These receptors came from a human donor in good health (CMV status not recorded). Some clones in this sample may be carry-over from other donors' samples.

This clonotype showed up many times. V usage is TRBV7-2 and J usage is TRBJ2-5; D is uncertain. Germline lookup yields CDR1 SGHTA and CDR2 FQGNSA. Trimming removed 1 base at V and 0 bases at J, with 9 bases between. The CDR3 is 15 residues long. The CDR3 DNA reads TGTGCCAGCAGCTTAGGGCCTTTGTACCAAGAGACCCAGTACTTC. This gives the protein CASSLGPLYQETQYF.

This clonotype was seen a handful of times. V gene TRBV7-2 combines with J gene TRBJ1-2; D call uncertain. The V end was cut by 3 bases, the J end by 6 bases, with 11 bases between. CDR1 is SGHTA and CDR2 is FQGNSA in the germline V gene. CDR3 length equals 13 residues. The CDR3 loop reads CASSFTGIDGYTF. The CDR3 DNA follows: TGTGCCAGCAGCTTCACGGGGATCGATGGCTACACCTTC. The full variable domain, rest sourced from reference TRBV7-2 and TRBJ1-2, is GAGVSQSPSNKVTEKGKDVELRCDPISGHTALYWYRQSLGQGLEFLIYFQGNSAPDKSGLPSDRFSAERTGGSVSTLTIQRTQQEDSAVYLCASSFTGIDGYTFGSGTRLTVV.

There are many counts of this clonotype. V is TRBV28 and J is TRBJ1-1; unclear D gene. V gave up 6 bases and J gave up 9 bases, with 14 bases separating them. CDR1 and CDR2 from the germline V gene are MDHEN and SYDVKM. The CDR3 runs to 12 residues. CDR3 bases: TGTGCCAGCAGCCGGAAGGGTATTCAAGCTTTCTTT. Translating gives CASSRKGIQAFF. The full variable domain, in which reference TRBV28 and TRBJ1-1 provide the parts outside the CDR3, is DVKVTQSSRYLVKRTGEKVFLECVQDMDHENMFWYRQDPGLGLRLIYFSYDVKMKEKGDIPEGYSVSREKKERFSLILESASTNQTSMYLCASSRKGIQAFFGQGTRLTVV.